This T cell receptor (beta chain) was identified during a study of T cell responses to AZD1222 COVID-19 vaccine. Regarding this clone: Antigen specificity is unknown.

Germline-derived CDR1 and CDR2 are SGHAT and FQDESV (reference sequence). Unmatched junction bases numbered 2, after V lost 0 bases and J lost 4 bases. The CDR3 has 14 amino acids. Whole-study findings and limits: Within unmutated variant regions lay the reported targets of nearly half of spike-specific TCRs. Donors were mostly white British, more females; clonal diversity possibly underestimated.

Here immunoSEQ multiplex PCR was the method, and the copy in TCRdb shows in-frame clones only, minus some. The sample lists roughly 150,000 clones, approximately 90% occurring once. This receptor was identified in an adult in good health. The chain couples TRBV11-1 to TRBJ2-7, with 8 bases aligning to TRBD1. The source material was peripheral blood, sampled on day 0 of AZD1222 vaccination. CDR3 in amino acids: CASSLAGTGYEQYF. CDR3 DNA: TGTGCCAGCAGCTTAGCGGGGACAGGATACGAGCAGTACTTC.